A selection of T cell receptor beta chains follows, all from one sample in a study of early T cells in non-severe SARS-CoV-2 infection. Each CDR3 protein is one row after TCRdb ran MiXCR on the 5' RACE reads. Among roughly 70,000 distinct CDR3 sequences listed, 20% to 25% were seen once. Specimen: whole blood, collected at baseline. The source is an adult who was a healthcare worker with PCR-confirmed SARS-CoV-2 infection or an uninfected control (not recorded which). CDR3s include the opening cysteine and the closing phenylalanine or tryptophan. A D gene is named only where the DNA matches it firmly. A clone size is listed for some rows: how often the clone was seen (once, few, many), or a class if it is expanded.

-	TRBV7-2	TRBJ1-1	-	CASSLDVWNTEAFF	TGTGCCAGCAGCTTAGATGTCTGGAACACTGAAGCTTTCTTT
-	TRBV7-9	TRBJ2-2	-	CASTIFTGELFF	TGTGCCAGCACGATATTCACCGGGGAGCTGTTTTTT
many	TRBV2	TRBJ1-2	-	CASSGNGYTF	TGTGCCAGCAGCGGCAATGGCTACACCTTC
-	TRBV6-5	TRBJ1-5	TRBD1	CASSAWTGGNQPQHF	TGTGCCAGCAGCGCCTGGACAGGGGGCAATCAGCCCCAGCATTTT
-	TRBV20-1	TRBJ2-5	-	CSAFRGDTQETQYF	TGCAGTGCTTTCCGGGGGGACACCCAAGAGACCCAGTACTTC
-	TRBV5-1	TRBJ2-3	-	CASSLPGPTDTQYF	TGCGCCAGCAGCTTGCCCGGTCCCACAGATACGCAGTATTTT
-	TRBV4-1	TRBJ2-7	TRBD2	CASSQDSGGAGEQYF	TGCGCCAGCAGCCAAGATAGCGGGGGGGCCGGCGAGCAGTACTTC
-	TRBV27	TRBJ2-1	-	CASSFRDGYNEQFF	TGTGCCAGCAGTTTCCGGGACGGCTACAATGAGCAGTTCTTC
-	TRBV5-1	TRBJ2-3	TRBD1	CASSSQGATDTQYF	TGCGCCAGCAGCTCACAGGGGGCTACAGATACGCAGTATTTT
few	TRBV9	TRBJ2-3	-	CASSTQEILTDTQYF	TGTGCCAGCAGTACGCAGGAAATTCTCACAGATACGCAGTATTTT
-	TRBV20-1	TRBJ1-3	-	CSARAKTAGNTIYF	TGCAGTGCTAGGGCGAAGACAGCTGGAAACACCATATATTTT
-	TRBV2	TRBJ1-1	-	CASGQTTEAFF	TGTGCCAGCGGGCAGACCACTGAAGCTTTCTTT
few	TRBV4-1	TRBJ1-3	-	CASSPPGLNSGNTIYF	TGCGCCAGCAGCCCCCCGGGACTCAACTCTGGAAACACCATATATTTT
few	TRBV7-3	TRBJ1-1	-	CASSSPGRNTEAFF	TGTGCCAGCAGCTCACCAGGGAGGAACACTGAAGCTTTCTTT
-	TRBV6-1	TRBJ2-7	-	CASSTDPHYEQYF	TGTGCCAGCAGTACCGACCCACACTACGAGCAGTACTTC
few	TRBV27	TRBJ1-5	-	CASSLEGLSNQPQHF	TGTGCCAGCAGTTTAGAAGGTTTAAGCAATCAGCCCCAGCATTTT
many	TRBV11-2	TRBJ2-5	-	CASSFGSQETQYF	TGTGCCAGCAGCTTTGGTAGCCAAGAGACCCAGTACTTC
many	TRBV5-1	TRBJ2-7	TRBD1	CASSPMDRGLAYEQYF	TGCGCCAGCAGCCCGATGGACAGGGGCCTAGCCTACGAGCAGTACTTC
-	TRBV5-6	TRBJ2-3	TRBD2	CASSLDRAGGLYATQYF	TGTGCCAGCAGCTTGGATCGAGCGGGGGGGCTTTATGCTACGCAGTATTTT
few	TRBV18	TRBJ2-1	-	CASSPGGHEQFF	TGTGCCAGCTCACCCGGGGGGCATGAGCAGTTCTTC
-	TRBV7-8	TRBJ1-2	-	CASSLADGSYGYTF	TGTGCCAGCAGCTTAGCCGACGGGTCCTATGGCTACACCTTC
few	TRBV7-8	TRBJ1-2	-	CASSLARQASDYGYTF	TGTGCCAGCAGCTTAGCAAGGCAGGCTTCGGACTATGGCTACACCTTC
few	TRBV10-2	TRBJ1-4	-	CASKGLTGEKLFF	TGCGCCAGCAAAGGCCTTACAGGAGAAAAACTGTTTTTT
-	TRBV19	TRBJ1-3	-	CASSEPQGLYGNTIYF	TGTGCCAGTAGCGAACCACAGGGATTGTATGGAAACACCATATATTTT
few	TRBV7-8	TRBJ1-6	-	CASSLRNSPLHF	TGTGCCAGCAGCTTAAGGAATTCACCCCTCCACTTT
-	TRBV3-1	TRBJ2-6	TRBD1	CASSHTMPGGYGANVLTF	TGTGCCAGCAGCCATACGATGCCAGGGGGCTATGGGGCCAACGTCCTGACTTTC
few	TRBV11-2	TRBJ2-1	-	CASSLRLPEQFF	TGTGCCAGCAGCTTACGGCTCCCTGAGCAGTTCTTC
-	TRBV15	TRBJ2-7	-	CATSSEPGPYEQYF	TGTGCCACCAGCAGTGAACCGGGGCCATACGAGCAGTACTTC
-	TRBV20-1	TRBJ1-1	-	CSAPSTLDTEAFF	TGCAGTGCTCCCAGTACCCTTGACACTGAAGCTTTCTTT
few	TRBV12-3/TRBV12-4	TRBJ2-2	-	CASRRLLNTGELFF	TGTGCCAGCAGAAGACTACTGAACACCGGGGAGCTGTTTTTT
few	TRBV13	TRBJ2-7	TRBD1	CASGRQGASEQYF	TGTGCCAGCGGGAGGCAGGGGGCTTCCGAGCAGTACTTC
few	TRBV21-1	TRBJ1-1	-	CASSEDRINTEAFF	TGTGCCAGCAGCGAGGACCGAATTAACACTGAAGCTTTCTTT
few	TRBV2	TRBJ2-7	-	CASSERGSWEQYF	TGTGCCAGCAGTGAAAGGGGCAGTTGGGAGCAGTACTTC
few	TRBV2	TRBJ2-7	-	CASSAVYEQYF	TGTGCCAGCAGTGCGGTCTACGAGCAGTACTTC
-	TRBV11-2	TRBJ1-1	-	CASSLTPRGLEAFF	TGTGCCAGCAGCTTGACCCCCCGGGGCCTCGAAGCTTTCTTT
-	TRBV12-3/TRBV12-4	TRBJ1-4	-	CASSLADEKLFF	TGTGCCAGCAGTTTAGCAGATGAAAAACTGTTTTTT
-	TRBV20-1	TRBJ2-2	-	CSAVNTGELFF	TGCAGTGCCGTGAACACCGGGGAGCTGTTTTTT
-	TRBV5-4	TRBJ2-3	-	CASSSGAIENTQYF	TGTGCCAGCAGCTCCGGGGCCATCGAGAATACGCAGTATTTT
many	TRBV4-1	TRBJ1-6	-	CASGLSPLHF	TGCGCCAGCGGCTTATCACCCCTCCACTTT
few	TRBV20-1	TRBJ1-2	-	CSASAGVSNYGYTF	TGCAGTGCTAGTGCCGGGGTCTCGAACTATGGCTACACCTTC
once	TRBV7-9	TRBJ2-7	-	CASSPIGTSSYEQYF	TGTGCCAGCAGCCCCATCGGGACGTCATCCTACGAGCAGTACTTC
-	TRBV6-5	TRBJ2-7	TRBD1	CASSSGGTGGNEQYF	TGTGCCAGCAGCTCTGGCGGGACAGGGGGTAACGAGCAGTACTTC
few	TRBV2	TRBJ2-5	-	CASKIRGQETQYF	TGTGCCAGCAAGATAAGGGGGCAAGAGACCCAGTACTTC
few	TRBV7-9	TRBJ2-1	-	CASSRPARDHPMSQFF	TGTGCCAGCAGCCGCCCCGCCCGGGACCATCCAATGAGTCAGTTCTTC
many	TRBV10-3	TRBJ2-3	-	CAISDPGRSTDTQYF	TGTGCCATCAGTGACCCGGGGAGATCCACAGATACGCAGTATTTT
-	TRBV15	TRBJ2-1	TRBD2	CATREDTSGNEQFF	TGTGCCACCAGGGAGGATACTAGCGGGAATGAGCAGTTCTTC
many	TRBV7-6	TRBJ2-7	-	CASSLEIGTYEQYF	TGTGCCAGCAGCTTAGAAATTGGCACGTACGAGCAGTACTTC
-	TRBV7-3	TRBJ2-2	-	CASSAQNTGELFF	TGTGCCAGCAGCGCTCAGAACACCGGGGAGCTGTTTTTT
-	TRBV9	TRBJ1-6	-	CASSARTTTSPLHF	TGTGCCAGCAGCGCGCGGACTACGACATCACCCCTCCACTTT
medium-sized	TRBV7-9	TRBJ1-1	-	CASSLGGVTEAFF	TGTGCCAGCAGCTTAGGGGGGGTCACTGAAGCTTTCTTT
-	TRBV7-3	TRBJ2-2	-	CASSPDSIAGELFF	TGTGCCAGCAGCCCCGACTCAATCGCCGGGGAGCTGTTTTTT
few	TRBV3-1	TRBJ1-4	-	CASSRGQGYEKLFF	TGTGCCAGCAGCCGGGGGCAGGGTTATGAAAAACTGTTTTTT
-	TRBV2	TRBJ1-5	-	CASSHQGLVDQPQHF	TGTGCCAGCAGCCACCAGGGATTGGTTGACCAGCCCCAGCATTTT
-	TRBV12-3/TRBV12-4	TRBJ1-3	-	CASEGAGNTIYF	TGTGCCAGCGAGGGTGCTGGAAACACCATATATTTT